The 29 T cell receptor beta chains reported below all come from one sample, sequenced in a study of T cell changes during pregnancy in multiple sclerosis. Assay: immunoSEQ multiplex PCR; the TCRdb copy retains only in-frame clones and omits some. This sample has roughly 32,000 clones, with approximately 90% found just once. The specimen comprised CD8+ T cells from peripheral blood mononuclear cells, sampled in the third trimester of pregnancy. These TCRs come from a female donor with multiple sclerosis, enrolled in a pregnancy study.

The chain couples TRBV19 to TRBJ2-1; 9 bases are shared with TRBD2. There are 18 residues in the CDR3. The V segment lost 8 bases and the J segment 0 bases; nucleotides outside the gene matches: 14. Per the germline V gene, CDR1 is LNHDA and CDR2 is SQIVND (reference sequence). This CDR3 reads CASAPFSGGPSSYNEQFF. The CDR3 nucleotides are TGTGCCAGTGCCCCCTTTAGCGGGGGCCCGAGCTCCTACAATGAGCAGTTCTTC.

The chain links TRBV7-3 to TRBJ1-6; D unclear. Germline V gene lookup returns CDR1 SGHTA and CDR2 FQGTGA. The V end was cut by 1 base, the J end by 9 bases, with 13 bases between. The CDR3 runs 15 residues. Here the CDR3 reads CASSLSPGWSSPLHF. CDR3 coding DNA: TGTGCCAGCAGCTTAAGCCCGGGTTGGAGTTCACCCCTCCACTTT.

The chain uses TRBV7-3 and TRBJ2-1, with 10 positions matching TRBD1. Germline V gene sequence: CDR1 SGHTA, CDR2 FQGTGA. J lost 3 bases, V lost 0 bases, and 5 bases had no gene match. The CDR3 is 17 amino acids. The CDR3 region is CASSLTPTGGLYNEQFF. The CDR3 nucleotides are TGTGCCAGCAGCTTAACGCCGACAGGGGGCCTCTACAATGAGCAGTTCTTC. The variable domain in full, with the rest retrieved from reference TRBV7-3 and TRBJ2-1, is GAGVSQTPSNKVTEKGKYVELRCDPISGHTALYWYRQSLGQGPEFLIYFQGTGAADDSGLPNDRFFAVRPEGSVSTLKIQRTERGDSAVYLCASSLTPTGGLYNEQFFGPGTRLTVL.

This rearrangement joins TRBV5-6 to TRBJ1-2; 9 positions match TRBD1. With 4 bases clipped from V and 4 bases from J, the junction kept 11 bases outside the gene matches. The CDR3 totals 16 residues. Germline CDR1 and CDR2: SGHDT and YYEEEE. Here the CDR3 reads CASSRGGQGTLYGYTF. CDR3 coding DNA: TGTGCCAGCAGCCGAGGGGGACAGGGAACCCTCTATGGCTACACCTTC. Looking up the rest from reference TRBV5-6 and TRBJ1-2 gives the full variable domain: DAGVTQSPTHLIKTRGQQVTLRCSPKSGHDTVSWYQQALGQGPQFIFQYYEEEERQRGNFPDRFSGHQFPNYSSELNVNALLLGDSALYLCASSRGGQGTLYGYTFGSGTRLTVV.

This rearrangement joins TRBV2 to TRBJ1-1, with D possibly matching TRBD1 (5 bases). The CDR3 loop spans 13 amino acids. V lost 8 bases and J lost 6, with 16 bases in between. CDR1 and CDR2 (germline): SNHLY, FYNNEI. The CDR3 loop reads CASGGDGLAEAFF. The CDR3 DNA is TGTGCCAGCGGAGGGGACGGTTTGGCTGAAGCTTTCTTT.

The rearrangement links TRBV6-5 to TRBJ2-7; TRBD1 matches 9 bases. CDR3 length equals 14 residues. The germline gives CDR1 MNHEY, CDR2 SVGAGI. Trimming cost V 5 bases and J 0 bases; bases outside gene matches: 2. The CDR3 DNA sequence: TGTGCCAGCAGTCACAGGGGGCTCTCCTACGAGCAGTACTTC. Translated: CASSHRGLSYEQYF.

The J gene is TRBJ2-1, the V gene TRBV6-1; 8 bases are shared with TRBD2. The V segment lost 6 bases and the J segment 4 bases; nucleotides outside the gene matches: 8. Germline CDR1 reads MNHNS; CDR2 reads SASEGT. The CDR3 runs to 15 residues. The DNA for the CDR3 is TGTGCCAGCAGCTCCCGGGGGGGTACTTACAATGAGCAGTTCTTC. Translation gives CASSSRGGTYNEQFF.

This chain links TRBV27 with TRBJ1-4; D remains ambiguous. Germline CDR1 is MNHEY and CDR2 is SMNVEV (reference sequence). Between the trimmed V and J ends, which lost 2 bases and 3 bases, there was a span of 7 bases. CDR3 length: 14 amino acids. CDR3 DNA sequence: TGTGCCAGCAGTTTAGTGTATTCTAATGAAAAACTGTTTTTT. It specifies CASSLVYSNEKLFF.

The genes are TRBV11-2 and TRBJ1-4, with D perhaps TRBD1 (6 bases). The germline gives CDR1 SGHAT, CDR2 FQNNGV. The CDR3 is made up of 13 amino acids. V dropped 4 bases and J dropped 8 bases, with 11 bases sitting between them. The CDR3 reads CASSWRTAEKLFF. Written as DNA, the CDR3 is TGTGCCAGCAGCTGGCGGACAGCAGAAAAACTGTTTTTT.

V is TRBV6-1 and J is TRBJ2-7, with TRBD2 identical over 10 bases. The CDR3 spans 15 residues. Germline V gene data show CDR1 as MNHNS and CDR2 as SASEGT. V gave up 1 base and J gave up 3 bases; unmatched junction bases: 3. CDR3 amino acids: CASSEEASGGYEQYF. CDR3 bases: TGTGCCAGCAGTGAAGAGGCTAGCGGGGGCTACGAGCAGTACTTC.

The chain recombines TRBV25-1 with TRBJ2-3; a possible D gene is TRBD1 (6 bases). V was trimmed by 1 base and J by 2 bases, leaving 10 bases between them. The CDR3 runs to 15 residues. Germline CDR1 and CDR2: MGHDK and SYGVNS. The CDR3 here is CASSEWNRATDTQYF. CDR3 DNA: TGTGCCAGCAGTGAATGGAACAGGGCCACAGATACGCAGTATTTT.

The chain has TRBV4-3 and TRBJ2-7; tentative D call: TRBD2 (7 bases). CDR1 is LGHNA, CDR2 YSLEER, per germline. Trimming left V 3 bases short and J 0 bases short, with 12 bases between. This CDR3 has 15 amino acids. CDR3 DNA: TGCGCCAGCAGCCAGGCCCGGGGGGCCTCCTACGAGCAGTACTTC. As protein: CASSQARGASYEQYF.

As DNA, the CDR3 is TGTGCCAGCAGCTTAAGGCCTGACAGGGGAGTGGATTCACCCCTCCACTTT. Residues: CASSLRPDRGVDSPLHF. This chain joins TRBV7-3 and TRBJ1-6; 8 bases align to TRBD1. This CDR3 contains 17 residues. The junction had 10 bases not matched to a gene; V was cut back by 1 base and J by 8 bases. Germline V gene lookup returns CDR1 SGHTA and CDR2 FQGTGA.

This clone has a single count. This chain joins TRBV30 and TRBJ2-5; 10 bases fit TRBD1. The germline V gene has CDR1 GTSNPN and CDR2 SVGIG (reference sequence). J lost 4 bases, V lost 1 base, and 9 bases had no gene match. The CDR3 length is 16 residues. CDR3 bases: TGTGCCTGGAGTGCCGCCGGGACAGGGGTGAGAGAGACCCAGTACTTC. It yields the protein CAWSAAGTGVRETQYF.

The rearrangement joins TRBV10-3 to TRBJ2-3; TRBD2 aligns across 8 bases. Trimming removed 6 bases from V and 6 bases from J; junction bases left unmatched: 5. The CDR3 contains 13 residues. Germline values: CDR1 ENHRY, CDR2 SYGVKD. For the CDR3, the DNA is TGTGCCATCAGAGGACTAGCAACTGATACGCAGTATTTT. This sequence encodes CAIRGLATDTQYF.

J is TRBJ2-1 and V is TRBV30; 9 bases fit TRBD1. This CDR3 comprises 15 residues. Trimming removed 4 bases from V and 6 bases from J; junction bases left unmatched: 10. The V gene's germline CDR1 is GTSNPN and CDR2 SVGIG (reference sequence). This chain's CDR3 is CAWNLPGQGLNEQFF. The DNA of the CDR3 is TGTGCCTGGAACCTCCCGGGACAGGGCCTCAATGAGCAGTTCTTC.

The rearrangement uses TRBV4-3 and TRBJ2-4; D may be TRBD2 (6 bases). Germline V gives CDR1 LGHNA, CDR2 YSLEER. There are 13 residues in the CDR3. Trimming pared 2 bases from V and 8 bases from J, leaving 10 bases between. DNA for the CDR3: TGCGCCAGCAGCCAACCCGGGGGTGACATTCAGTACTTC. Its protein product is CASSQPGGDIQYF.

The chain has TRBV9 and TRBJ1-2, with 7 bases aligning to TRBD1. There are 14 residues in the CDR3. CDR1 is SGDLS and CDR2 is YYNGEE in the germline V gene. With 4 bases clipped from V and 2 bases from J, the junction kept 5 bases outside the gene matches. Here the CDR3 DNA reads TGTGCCAGCAGCTCAGGGGGGCTAAACTATGGCTACACCTTC. It yields the protein CASSSGGLNYGYTF. The complete variable domain, with remaining parts taken from reference TRBV9 and TRBJ1-2, reads DSGVTQTPKHLITATGQRVTLRCSPRSGDLSVYWYQQSLDQGLQFLIQYYNGEERAKGNILERFSAQQFPDLHSELNLSSLELGDSALYFCASSSGGLNYGYTFGSGTRLTVV.

The rearrangement uses TRBV19 and TRBJ1-2; no firm D call. The CDR3 has 12 amino acids. CDR1 LNHDA and CDR2 SQIVND come from the germline V gene (reference sequence). V lost 5 bases to trimming and J lost 6 bases, with 10 bases between them. CDR3 loop: CASSPYRNGYTF. The DNA of the CDR3 is TGTGCCAGTAGTCCTTACAGAAATGGCTACACCTTC.

The rearrangement links TRBV5-1 to TRBJ2-5, with TRBD1 as a possible D gene (5 bases). The CDR3 is made up of 13 amino acids. Looked up from germline, CDR1 is SGHRS and CDR2 is YFSETQ. V lost 5 bases and J 1 base, leaving 9 bases between the germline ends. This CDR3 reads CASRGHPQETQYF. As DNA, the CDR3 is TGCGCCAGCAGGGGGCATCCCCAAGAGACCCAGTACTTC. The variable domain in full, completed from reference TRBV5-1 and TRBJ2-5, reads KAGVTQTPRYLIKTRGQQVTLSCSPISGHRSVSWYQQTPGQGLQFLFEYFSETQRNKGNFPGRFSGRQFSNSRSEMNVSTLELGDSALYLCASRGHPQETQYFGPGTRLLVL.

The rearrangement uses TRBV27 and TRBJ2-7; no clear D gene. Germline values: CDR1 MNHEY, CDR2 SMNVEV (reference sequence). Trimming stripped 0 bases from V and 3 bases from J, with 9 bases between. The CDR3 has 14 residues. This chain's CDR3 is CASSLSGTVYEQYF. The CDR3 DNA follows: TGTGCCAGCAGTTTATCCGGTACAGTCTACGAGCAGTACTTC.

The chain uses TRBV7-3 and TRBJ1-1; D gene ambiguous. With 1 base removed from V and 4 bases from J, the gap between germline ends came to 10 bases. Germline-derived CDR1 and CDR2 are SGHTA and FQGTGA. The CDR3 is 14 amino acids. CDR3 nucleotides: TGTGCCAGCAGCTTAAACAGTCTTAGCACTGAAGCTTTCTTT. Amino acid sequence: CASSLNSLSTEAFF.

The chain recombines TRBV6-1 with TRBJ2-7, with TRBD2 as a possible D gene (5 bases). Germline CDR1 reads MNHNS; CDR2 reads SASEGT. The CDR3 loop spans 14 amino acids. V dropped 2 bases and J dropped 3 bases, with 11 bases sitting between them. The CDR3 DNA sequence: TGTGCCAGCAGTGAATTGGAGGAGAACTACGAGCAGTACTTC. It translates to CASSELEENYEQYF.

A single count supports this clone. The chain couples TRBV7-2 to TRBJ2-2, with D possibly TRBD2 on 6 matching bases. Germline assignment: CDR1 SGHTA and CDR2 FQGNSA. V was cut by 3 bases and J by 4 bases, with 6 bases left in between. This CDR3 contains 13 residues. This CDR3 reads CASSLGGTGELFF. In DNA form, the CDR3 reads TGTGCCAGCAGCTTGGGGGGCACCGGGGAGCTGTTTTTT.

This chain uses TRBV5-4 with TRBJ2-7; 10 positions agree with TRBD2. The CDR3 totals 15 residues. J gave up 3 bases and V 3 bases, and 6 bases lay outside the gene matches. Germline CDR1 SGHNT, CDR2 YYREEE (reference sequence). DNA for the CDR3: TGTGCCAGCAGCTCCAGGACTAGCGGACTCTACGAGCAGTACTTC. Translation: CASSSRTSGLYEQYF.

The count of this clone is one. V gene TRBV6-5 combines with J gene TRBJ2-7; 7 bases are shared with TRBD1. Germline CDR1 reads MNHEY; CDR2 reads SVGAGI. V lost 0 bases to trimming and J lost 2 bases; unmatched junction nucleotides: 4. CDR3 length: 15 residues. The CDR3 is CASSYSRTGTYEQYF. CDR3 DNA: TGTGCCAGCAGTTACTCGAGGACAGGAACCTACGAGCAGTACTTC.

The chain employs TRBV5-5 and TRBJ1-1; 10 nucleotides agree with TRBD1. The germline V gene has CDR1 SGHKS and CDR2 YYEKEE (reference sequence). V shed 0 bases and J 0 bases; nucleotides not matched to a gene: 14. CDR3 length equals 20 residues. CDR3 amino acids: CASSLDPGTGALPLNTEAFF. The CDR3 DNA follows: TGTGCCAGCAGCTTGGATCCCGGGACAGGGGCACTACCATTGAACACTGAAGCTTTCTTT.

V and J are TRBV6-6 and TRBJ1-1; D gene uncertain. CDR1 MNHNY and CDR2 SVGAGI come from the germline V gene (reference sequence). Between the trimmed V and J ends, which lost 0 bases and 4 bases, there was a span of 3 bases. The CDR3 has 12 amino acids. The chain's CDR3 is CASSYSATEAFF. For the CDR3, the DNA is TGTGCCAGCAGTTACTCGGCCACTGAAGCTTTCTTT.

The V call is TRBV15, the J call TRBJ2-7, with D maybe TRBD1 (6 bases). Germline CDR1 LNHNV, CDR2 YYDKDF (reference sequence). The CDR3 has 15 amino acids. V gave up 0 bases and J gave up 7 bases, with 16 bases separating them. The CDR3 sequence is CATSRDGPTGREQYF. The CDR3 nucleotides are TGTGCCACCAGCAGAGACGGACCCACAGGGCGGGAGCAGTACTTC.